This section outlines one T cell receptor (beta chain) sequence together with its context. V lost 8 bases to trimming and J lost 4 bases; unmatched junction nucleotides: 8. The CDR3 extends over 15 amino acids. From germline, CDR1 is MDHEN and CDR2 SYDVKM. The data belong to a study of OX40 agonist ivuxolimab in advanced cancers. Clones were read by immunoSEQ multiplex PCR, and TCRdb kept only the in-frame ones, dropping some. The data show tens of thousands of clones, 85% seen once. The chain combines TRBV28 with TRBJ2-1; 10 bases map to TRBD2. This TCR was recovered from an adult with an advanced solid tumor such as melanoma, head and neck, liver or kidney cancer. Material: CD4+ or CD8+ T cells sorted from blood, obtained in a trial of the OX40 agonist ivuxolimab. The CDR3 DNA reads TGTGCCAGCGGGCTAGCGGGAGTTACTTACAATGAGCAGTTCTTC. It translates to CASGLAGVTYNEQFF.